The 25 T cell receptor beta chains reported below all come from one sample, sequenced in a study of cytotoxic CD8 clonotypes in ibrutinib-treated CLL. Only in-frame clones appear in the TCRdb table, and some are missing; sequencing was by immunoSEQ multiplex PCR. The table shows roughly 200,000 clones, with about 75% occurring only once. Here the sequenced sample was PBMCs, taken after 12 months of ibrutinib treatment. These receptors were taken from a human donor with chronic lymphocytic leukemia.

This clone was counted between two and nine times. The chain uses TRBV6-5 and TRBJ1-4; D is unresolved. V was cut by 0 bases and J by 8 bases, with 13 bases left in between. The CDR3 has 15 amino acids. Looked up from germline, CDR1 is MNHEY and CDR2 is SVGAGI. CDR3 DNA: TGTGCCAGCAGTTACTCGACTGGAGGAGGCGAAAAACTGTTTTTT. Translated: CASSYSTGGGEKLFF.

There are a few counts of this clone. This chain joins TRBV7-6 and TRBJ2-5; 8 bases line up with TRBD1. CDR3 length equals 14 residues. Losses at the gene ends were 4 bases for V and 3 bases for J; bases not matched to a gene: 4. Germline values: CDR1 SGHVS, CDR2 FNYEAQ. The CDR3 nucleotides are TGTGCCAGCAGCTGGACAGGGCCCAAAGAGACCCAGTACTTC. It translates to CASSWTGPKETQYF. The entire variable domain, with the rest obtained from reference TRBV7-6 and TRBJ2-5, is as follows: GAGVSQSPRYKVTKRGQDVALRCDPISGHVSLYWYRQALGQGPEFLTYFNYEAQQDKSGLPNDRFSAERPEGSISTLTIQRTEQRDSAMYRCASSWTGPKETQYFGPGTRLLVL.

V and J are TRBV7-8 and TRBJ2-1; TRBD2 agrees at 10 bases. Trimming removed 2 bases from V and 9 bases from J; junction bases left unmatched: 4. The CDR3 runs 14 residues. Germline CDR1 is SGHVS and CDR2 is FQNEAQ. CDR3 loop: CASSLLAGVGEQFF. In DNA, the CDR3 is TGTGCCAGCAGCTTACTAGCGGGGGTAGGTGAGCAGTTCTTC. The variable domain in full, completed from reference TRBV7-8 and TRBJ2-1, reads GAGVSQSPRYKVAKRGQDVALRCDPISGHVSLFWYQQALGQGPEFLTYFQNEAQLDKSGLPSDRFFAERPEGSVSTLKIQRTQQEDSAVYLCASSLLAGVGEQFFGPGTRLTVL.

The chain joins TRBV29-1 to TRBJ2-3; weak D call: TRBD1 (6 bases). The CDR3 extends over 14 amino acids. The V end lost 6 bases, the J end lost 0 bases, and 13 bases lay between the germline ends. Germline assignment: CDR1 SQVTM and CDR2 ANQGSEA. The CDR3 spells CSVPTGPSTDTQYF. In nucleotides, the CDR3 is TGCAGCGTCCCTACAGGGCCCAGCACAGATACGCAGTATTTT.

The V and J genes are TRBV30 and TRBJ1-5; 7 nucleotides agree with TRBD1. In germline, CDR1 is GTSNPN, CDR2 SVGIG (reference sequence). After removal of 5 bases from V and 6 bases from J, the junction contained 7 bases not matched to a gene. The CDR3 sequence is 13 residues long. CDR3 nucleotide sequence: TGTGCCTGGGACGGACAGGCGGGTCAGCCCCAGCATTTT. Amino acids: CAWDGQAGQPQHF.

This chain uses TRBV5-1 with TRBJ2-7; D gene unclear. CDR1 is SGHRS and CDR2 is YFSETQ in the germline V gene. This CDR3 is 17 amino acids long. Trimming removed 0 bases at V and 2 bases at J, with 18 bases between. In DNA, the CDR3 is TGCGCCAGCAGCTTGGGGCCGAAGGGCACGTTCGCCTACGAGCAGTACTTC. Amino acid sequence: CASSLGPKGTFAYEQYF.

The chain joins TRBV5-1 to TRBJ1-6; no firm D call. Germline lookup yields CDR1 SGHRS and CDR2 YFSETQ. The CDR3 is 16 residues long. Trimming pared 4 bases from V and 1 base from J, leaving 12 bases between. The CDR3 region has the DNA TGCGCCAGCAGCCCCCGAGGTTCTTCCTATAATTCACCCCTCCACTTT. Translating gives CASSPRGSSYNSPLHF.

This sequence joins TRBV6-1 and TRBJ1-1; D is ambiguous. The germline V and J ends were trimmed by 7 bases and 0 bases, with 9 bases remaining between them. The CDR3 totals 13 residues. Germline lookup yields CDR1 MNHNS and CDR2 SASEGT. DNA of the CDR3: TGTGCCAGCACCTTGACCATGAACACTGAAGCTTTCTTT. Translating it yields CASTLTMNTEAFF.

This chain links TRBV7-9 with TRBJ1-2; maybe TRBD1 (5 bases). The germline gives CDR1 SEHNR, CDR2 FQNEAQ (reference sequence). This CDR3 has 15 residues. Trimming took 1 base from V and 0 from J, leaving 9 bases between them. The CDR3 protein is CASSLGGRPNYGYTF. The CDR3 coding sequence is TGTGCCAGCAGCTTAGGGGGCCGACCTAACTATGGCTACACCTTC.

The J gene is TRBJ2-1, the V gene TRBV6-1, with D possibly being TRBD2 (6 bases). Germline V gene sequence: CDR1 MNHNS, CDR2 SASEGT. Trimming shortened V by 2 bases and J by 9 bases, and 11 bases separated the two germline ends. The CDR3 totals 13 residues. The CDR3 region is CASSERLGVEQFF. DNA of the CDR3: TGTGCCAGCAGTGAACGACTAGGGGTTGAGCAGTTCTTC.

This clone was detected only a few times. This chain uses TRBV6-5 with TRBJ1-5; D not resolved. Trimming shortened V by 2 bases and J by 2 bases, and 13 bases separated the two germline ends. The CDR3 totals 16 residues. Germline V CDR1 and CDR2: MNHEY, SVGAGI. The CDR3 spells CASSYRAIGGNQPQHF. The CDR3 DNA is TGTGCCAGCAGTTACAGGGCTATCGGAGGCAATCAGCCCCAGCATTTT.

The chain links TRBV28 to TRBJ1-2, with a tentative D call TRBD1 (5 bases). Germline V gives CDR1 MDHEN, CDR2 SYDVKM. The CDR3 contains 15 residues. V was clipped by 7 bases and J by 1 base, with 16 bases between them. CDR3 in DNA: TGTGCCAGCATCCCATCGGGACGTTTTAACTATGGCTACACCTTC. Its translation is CASIPSGRFNYGYTF.

V is TRBV19 and J is TRBJ2-7; maybe TRBD1 (5 bases). The V end was cut by 1 base, the J end by 1 base, with 11 bases between. The CDR3 has 15 residues. The germline CDR1 and CDR2 sequences are LNHDA and SQIVND (reference sequence). CDR3 DNA: TGTGCCAGTAGTATAGGTGGCCAGGGTTCCTACGAGCAGTACTTC. Translated: CASSIGGQGSYEQYF.

The chain links TRBV5-1 to TRBJ1-1; 8 nucleotides agree with TRBD1. Germline values: CDR1 SGHRS, CDR2 YFSETQ. V gave up 4 bases and J gave up 0 bases; unmatched junction bases: 11. CDR3 size: 17 residues. The CDR3 DNA is TGCGCCAGCAGCATACCACCGGGACAGGCCCTGAACACTGAAGCTTTCTTT. Encoded protein: CASSIPPGQALNTEAFF.

The J gene is TRBJ1-2, the V gene TRBV4-2, with 8 bases lining up with TRBD1. This CDR3 has 15 amino acids. Per germline, CDR1 LGHNA and CDR2 YNFKEQ. V dropped 2 bases and J dropped 3; count of bases not matched to a gene: 5. The CDR3 protein is CASSQQGAGDYGYTF. The DNA of the CDR3 is TGTGCCAGCAGCCAACAGGGGGCGGGCGACTATGGCTACACCTTC.

The sample holds a few counts of this clone. J is TRBJ2-2 and V is TRBV29-1; possibly TRBD1 for D (6 bases). CDR3 size: 15 residues. CDR1 is SQVTM, CDR2 ANQGSEA, per germline. V lost 5 bases and J 0 bases, leaving 13 bases between the germline ends. The CDR3 nucleotides read TGCAGCGTTCTTAGAGGGGGTTCGAACACCGGGGAGCTGTTTTTT. Amino acids: CSVLRGGSNTGELFF.

This chain connects TRBV18 to TRBJ1-1; D is unresolved. The CDR3 length is 18 residues. Germline values: CDR1 KGHSH, CDR2 LQKENI. V was cut by 4 bases and J by 2 bases, with 23 bases left in between. The CDR3 loop is CASSLRVALSSVNTEAFF. CDR3 coding DNA: TGTGCCAGCTCACTACGGGTGGCACTCAGCAGTGTAAACACTGAAGCTTTCTTT. Drawing the rest from reference TRBV18 and TRBJ1-1, the complete variable domain is NAGVMQNPRHLVRRRGQEARLRCSPMKGHSHVYWYRQLPEEGLKFMVYLQKENIIDESGMPKERFSAEFPKEGPSILRIQQVVRGDSAAYFCASSLRVALSSVNTEAFFGQGTRLTVV.

V usage is TRBV2 and J usage is TRBJ2-7; D ambiguous. The germline gives CDR1 SNHLY, CDR2 FYNNEI. The CDR3 runs to 16 residues. The ends were cut back, 6 bases at V and 2 bases at J, with 20 bases in the middle. The CDR3 coding sequence is TGTGCCAGCAGGGCCCTCCTTTGGACGGAGACCTACGAGCAGTACTTC. This encodes CASRALLWTETYEQYF.

The rearrangement uses TRBV14 and TRBJ2-5; D uncertain. The germline V gene encodes CDR1 SGHDN and CDR2 FVKESK. Deletions cut 4 bases from V and 5 bases from J, with 8 bases between. The CDR3 extends over 12 amino acids. This CDR3 is CASSPLRETQYF. The CDR3 DNA follows: TGTGCCAGCAGCCCCCTCCGGGAGACCCAGTACTTC.

This sequence joins TRBV5-1 and TRBJ2-5, with 8 bases identical to TRBD1. CDR1 and CDR2 (germline): SGHRS, YFSETQ. The CDR3 extends over 15 amino acids. Trimming at V came to 0 bases and at J to 2 bases, leaving 3 bases not matched to a gene. The CDR3 bases are TGCGCCAGCAGCTTGGACCGACAGGGGCAAGAGACCCAGTACTTC. Translating it yields CASSLDRQGQETQYF.

This clone was recorded once. V is TRBV27 and J is TRBJ2-2; the D gene is possibly TRBD2 (6 bases). Trimming removed 6 bases from V and 6 bases from J, with 20 bases in between. Germline V gene sequence: CDR1 MNHEY, CDR2 SMNVEV (reference sequence). The CDR3 extends over 16 amino acids. The CDR3 DNA is TGTGCCAGCAGCTTTATCGGAATTGGAGGGGCCGGGGAGCTGTTTTTT. This gives the protein CASSFIGIGGAGELFF.

The CDR3 coding sequence is TGTGCCAGCTCCTACGGACAGGGTCAAGGACAGCCCCAGCATTTT. It codes for CASSYGQGQGQPQHF. V gene TRBV7-2 combines with J gene TRBJ1-5, with 8 nucleotides matching TRBD1. J was trimmed by 7 bases and V by 8 bases; bases with no gene match: 13. Germline-derived CDR1 and CDR2 are SGHTA and FQGNSA. The CDR3 is 15 residues long. The full variable domain, rest sourced from reference TRBV7-2 and TRBJ1-5, is GAGVSQSPSNKVTEKGKDVELRCDPISGHTALYWYRQSLGQGLEFLIYFQGNSAPDKSGLPSDRFSAERTGGSVSTLTIQRTQQEDSAVYLCASSYGQGQGQPQHFGDGTRLSIL.

This sequence joins TRBV6-1 and TRBJ2-1; D possibly matches TRBD1 or TRBD2 (5 bases each). CDR1 and CDR2 from the germline V gene are MNHNS and SASEGT. V was trimmed by 3 bases and J by 4 bases, leaving 16 bases between them. The CDR3 runs 16 residues. The CDR3 protein is CASSDLQRGSYNEQFF. Here the CDR3 DNA reads TGTGCCAGCAGTGATCTTCAGAGGGGCTCTTACAATGAGCAGTTCTTC.

This clone was observed once. CDR3 DNA: TGTGCCAGCAGCTTGAACAGTTACTACAATGAGCAGTTCTTC. Residues: CASSLNSYYNEQFF. The J gene is TRBJ2-1, the V gene TRBV5-6; D gene ambiguous. CDR1 is SGHDT and CDR2 is YYEEEE in the germline V gene. The CDR3 sequence is 14 residues long. The germline V and J ends were trimmed by 1 base and 3 bases, with 8 bases remaining between them.

V is TRBV30 and J is TRBJ1-3; the D gene is possibly TRBD1 (5 bases). The V gene's germline CDR1 is GTSNPN and CDR2 SVGIG (reference sequence). This CDR3 has 15 amino acids. V gave up 3 bases and J gave up 0 bases, with 12 bases separating them. The CDR3 DNA is TGTGCCTGGAGATTACCAGGGAGCTCTGGAAACACCATATATTTT. Residues: CAWRLPGSSGNTIYF.